This entry lists 11 T cell receptor beta chains sequenced from one sample in a study of CD8 T cells in Susac syndrome. RNA in amounts of about 0.5 to 1 ug was reverse transcribed with random hexamers. TCRdb recomputed calls from the immunoSEQ multiplex PCR reads with MiXCR, one row per CDR3 protein. The table has about 210,000 distinct CDR3 sequences, under 95% seen once. Specimen: CD4+ T cells from PBMCs. The receptors stem from a human donor in good health.

V is TRBV29-1 and J is TRBJ1-5; TRBD1 is a possible D gene (5 bases). Deletions cut 4 bases from V and 2 bases from J, with 12 bases between. The germline V gene has CDR1 SQVTM and CDR2 ANQGSEA. The CDR3 runs to 14 residues. CDR3 region: CSVAAGGGNQPQHF. CDR3 coding DNA: TGCAGCGTTGCCGCTGGGGGTGGCAATCAGCCCCAGCATTTT.

The gene calls are TRBV5-4 and TRBJ2-7; TRBD2 aligns across 10 bases. Trimming removed 0 bases from V and 4 bases from J; junction bases left unmatched: 4. The CDR3 is 15 residues long. CDR1 and CDR2 (germline): SGHNT, YYREEE (reference sequence). The CDR3 sequence: CASSLGAGGPYEQYF. CDR3 in DNA: TGTGCCAGCAGCTTGGGAGCGGGGGGGCCGTACGAGCAGTACTTC.

This chain connects TRBV7-2 to TRBJ1-5; D is possibly TRBD1 (5 bases). This CDR3 is built from 15 residues. The V end was cut by 0 bases, the J end by 2 bases, with 8 bases between. CDR1 is SGHTA and CDR2 is FQGNSA in the germline V gene. The CDR3 is CASSLAGVRNQPQHF. The CDR3 DNA is TGTGCCAGCAGCTTAGCAGGGGTCCGCAATCAGCCCCAGCATTTT.

The rearrangement uses TRBV28 and TRBJ1-2; D may be TRBD1 (5 bases). Germline V CDR1 and CDR2: MDHEN, SYDVKM. This CDR3 contains 14 residues. V dropped 6 bases and J dropped 1 base, with 12 bases sitting between them. The CDR3 loop is CASRRGSFNYGYTF. CDR3 nucleotides: TGTGCCAGCAGAAGGGGATCCTTTAACTATGGCTACACCTTC.

This clonotype turned up a few times. This chain joins TRBV5-4 and TRBJ2-5, with 7 bases lining up with TRBD1. Germline trimming cut 3 bases from V and 5 bases from J; bases unmatched to any gene: 4. This CDR3 contains 13 residues. Per the germline V gene, CDR1 is SGHNT and CDR2 is YYREEE (reference sequence). This CDR3 is CASSSTGLETQYF. The CDR3 DNA is TGTGCCAGCAGCTCGACAGGGCTCGAGACCCAGTACTTC.

The rearrangement links TRBV5-4 to TRBJ2-7; D gene unclear. Germline CDR1 and CDR2: SGHNT and YYREEE (reference sequence). This CDR3 has 13 residues. Between the trimmed V and J ends, which lost 3 bases and 3 bases, there was a span of 10 bases. CDR3 DNA: TGTGCCAGCAGCTCCGGGCCCCACTACGAGCAGTACGTC. This encodes CASSSGPHYEQYV.

This clonotype was recorded a few times. This chain connects TRBV7-9 to TRBJ1-2; TRBD1 is a possible D gene (5 bases). Trimming pared 2 bases from V and 4 bases from J, leaving 8 bases between. There are 13 residues in the CDR3. CDR1 and CDR2 (germline): SEHNR, FQNEAQ (reference sequence). CDR3 in DNA: TGTGCCAGCAGCTTAACAGGACCCTATGGCTACACCTTC. Translation gives CASSLTGPYGYTF. Together with reference TRBV7-9 and TRBJ1-2, the CDR3 gives the full variable domain: DTGVSQNPRHKITKRGQNVTFRCDPISEHNRLYWYRQTLGQGPEFLTYFQNEAQLEKSRLLSDRFSAERPKGSFSTLEIQRTEQGDSAMYLCASSLTGPYGYTFGSGTRLTVV.

The chain couples TRBV7-3 to TRBJ2-5; D uncertain. Germline-derived CDR1 and CDR2 are SGHTA and FQGTGA. The CDR3 has 13 residues. V was cut by 5 bases and J by 5 bases, with 12 bases left in between. In DNA, the CDR3 is TGTGCCAGCAGCCCGAGCTATTCGGAGACCCAGTACTTC. It encodes CASSPSYSETQYF.

The chain links TRBV28 to TRBJ1-5, with unresolved D. Germline values: CDR1 MDHEN, CDR2 SYDVKM. This CDR3 contains 14 residues. Trimming pared 4 bases from V and 0 bases from J, leaving 7 bases between. As DNA, the CDR3 is TGTGCCAGCAGTTCGGGAACTAGCAATCAGCCCCAGCATTTT. Its protein product is CASSSGTSNQPQHF.

The rearrangement uses TRBV4-1 and TRBJ1-1; D might be TRBD1 (6 bases). The germline gives CDR1 MGHRA, CDR2 YSYEKL. The CDR3 covers 16 residues. Trimming took off 1 base at V and 4 bases at J, with 16 bases between the two ends. DNA of the CDR3: TGCGCCAGCAGCCAAGTATCTAGGGGGAGGGTCACTGAAGCTTTCTTT. The encoded protein is CASSQVSRGRVTEAFF.

DNA of the CDR3: TGTGCCAGCAGCTCCCCCAGGGTTGGAGATACGCAGTATTTT. Its translation: CASSSPRVGDTQYF. This rearrangement joins TRBV7-2 to TRBJ2-3, with D perhaps matching TRBD1 (5 bases). V was shortened by 4 bases and J by 5 bases, with 13 bases between the two germline ends. This CDR3 spans 14 amino acids. Germline CDR1 and CDR2: SGHTA and FQGNSA. The variable domain in full, with the rest retrieved from reference TRBV7-2 and TRBJ2-3, is GAGVSQSPSNKVTEKGKDVELRCDPISGHTALYWYRQSLGQGLEFLIYFQGNSAPDKSGLPSDRFSAERTGGSVSTLTIQRTQQEDSAVYLCASSSPRVGDTQYFGPGTRLTVL.